The 5 T cell receptor beta chains below were found in one sample sequenced in a study of identical twins. In TCRdb, the 5' RACE reads were re-called with MiXCR into one record per CDR3 protein. Among 1.5 million or so distinct CDR3 sequences, about 31% were seen once, and the ten largest hold about 0.25%. Sequencing input: cord blood. All receptors come from a newborn girl in good health.

Turning to this clonotype: An end of the junction does not agree with germline; a read error may underlie this. This chain links TRBV10-3 with TRBJ1-4; maybe TRBD1 (5 bases). Germline CDR1 ENHRY, CDR2 SYGVKD. There are 13 residues in the CDR3. CDR3 amino acids: CAISGGADEKLFF. As DNA, the CDR3 is TGCGCCATCAGTGGGGGTGCGGATGAAAAACTGTTTTTT.

This clonotype has more than one count but fewer than ten. The chain has TRBV12-3 or TRBV12-4 and TRBJ2-7; 11 positions agree with TRBD2. The end of the DNA is better explained by TRBJ2-5, so the J call may be wrong. There are 16 residues in the CDR3. The DNA for the CDR3 is TGTGCCAGCAGTCCGGGACTAGCGGTGGGATTGGAGACCCAGTACTTC. Its protein is CASSPGLAVGLETQYF.

V gene TRBV12-3 or TRBV12-4 combines with J gene TRBJ2-1, with TRBD1 as a possible D gene (9 bases). The V and J ends lost 6 bases and 0 bases respectively, with 36 bases between them. The CDR3 runs 23 residues. The CDR3 DNA reads TGTGCCAGCAGAACCCATGGGACAGGGTGGGGATTGTGGGGACTAGGCTCCTACAATGAGCAGTTCTTC. It is translated as CASRTHGTGWGLWGLGSYNEQFF.

This clonotype was seen more than once but under ten times. The rearrangement uses TRBV6-5 and TRBJ2-7; D perhaps matches TRBD2 (6 bases). This CDR3 has 14 amino acids. Germline V lookup: CDR1 MNHEY, CDR2 SVGAGI. Trimming cost V 10 bases and J 2 bases, with 18 bases left between them. The CDR3 region is CATRVGGEPYEQYF. In DNA, the CDR3 is TGTGCCACCCGTGTTGGCGGGGAACCCTACGAGCAGTACTTC.

The CDR3 DNA sequence: TGTGCCAGCAGCTTATTCGGGGGGCTGGTCAATGAGCAGTTCTTC. Amino acid sequence: CASSLFGGLVNEQFF. The J gene is TRBJ2-1, the V gene TRBV7-9; tentative D call: TRBD2 (7 bases). The germline gives CDR1 SEHNR, CDR2 FQNEAQ (reference sequence). The ends were cut back, 2 bases at V and 6 bases at J, with 14 bases in the middle. The CDR3 totals 15 residues.